This T cell receptor (beta chain) was identified in a study of cytomegalovirus exposure and HLA in healthy donors. Looking at the study overall: Genotyping of roughly 400 donors showed that around 81% belonged to the Caucasian-associated ancestry cluster.

General study points: Among TCR beta chains, those listed as cytomegalovirus-associated numbered about 160. A missense DCLRE1C variant was associated with V- and J-gene trimming of TCR beta chains in a later analysis, and an independent cohort replicated the association.

Remarks on this clone: The antigen remains unidentified. Distinct nucleotide sequences in the sample also encode this CDR3.

The V end was cut by 3 bases, the J end by 16 bases, with 14 bases between. Germline CDR1 and CDR2: SGHTS and YDEGEE. The CDR3 runs 12 residues. With 60 Vbeta and 13 Jbeta primers, the PCR was carried out. Here immunoSEQ multiplex PCR was the method, and the copy in TCRdb shows in-frame clones only, minus some. In the table there are around 170,000 clones, over 70% of which are singletons. Sequenced material: PBMCs. This receptor was identified in a man aged 50 or older in good health and CMV-seronegative. The chain couples TRBV5-8 to TRBJ1-6, with D possibly matching TRBD1 (5 bases). CDR3 sequence (DNA): TGTGCCAGCAGCTCTAGAAGGACAACTCTCCACTTT. It encodes CASSSRRTTLHF.